These 31 T cell receptor beta chains share one sample of origin, sequenced in a study of blood T cells in healthy people across ages. Primers used in a second PCR of about 6 to 11 cycles were a sample-barcoded 5' primer and a J-beta primer mix. TCRdb recomputed calls from the 5' RACE reads with MiXCR, one row per CDR3 protein. Here the sample spans 1.2 million to 1.5 million distinct CDR3 sequences, 42% being singletons. The sequenced sample consisted of blood. Every receptor here comes from a woman aged 18-29 years in good health.

The gene calls are TRBV7-8 and TRBJ2-7; 13 bases agree with TRBD2. Per germline, CDR1 SGHVS and CDR2 FQNEAQ. The CDR3 extends over 17 amino acids. The trim removed 4 bases at V and 3 bases at J, leaving 9 bases unmatched. CDR3 in DNA: TGTGCCAGCAGCTCCAAAACTAGCGGGAGGGCCCTCTACGAGCAGTACTTC. Residues: CASSSKTSGRALYEQYF.

The V gene is TRBV4-2, the J gene TRBJ1-2, with D possibly matching TRBD1 (5 bases). Germline V gene data show CDR1 as LGHNA and CDR2 as YNFKEQ. This CDR3 comprises 16 residues. V shed 0 bases and J shed 0 bases, with 11 bases lying between them. CDR3 sequence: CASSQDLGQANYGYTF. The DNA for the CDR3 is TGTGCCAGCAGCCAAGATCTGGGGCAGGCTAACTATGGCTACACCTTC.

This clonotype was seen a few times. V is TRBV10-3 and J is TRBJ2-7; 7 nucleotides agree with TRBD1. This CDR3 has 15 residues. From germline, CDR1 is ENHRY and CDR2 SYGVKD. J was trimmed by 5 bases and V by 5 bases; bases with no gene match: 12. CDR3 protein: CAISPDRVLNDEQYF. The CDR3 DNA reads TGTGCCATCAGTCCCGACAGGGTACTGAACGACGAGCAGTACTTC.

The chain links TRBV20-1 to TRBJ2-5; either TRBD1 or TRBD2 may supply D (6 bases each). The CDR3 spans 15 residues. Germline CDR1 and CDR2: DFQATT and SNEGSKA (reference sequence). Trimming shortened V by 5 bases and J by 2 bases, and 18 bases separated the two germline ends. The DNA for the CDR3 is TGCAGTGCTGGAGGGGGTTGGGGGGTACAAGAGACCCAGTACTTC. This sequence encodes CSAGGGWGVQETQYF.

This chain joins TRBV12-3 or TRBV12-4 and TRBJ2-5, with D tentatively TRBD2 (6 bases). V was trimmed by 3 bases and J by 7 bases, leaving 12 bases between them. This CDR3 is 13 amino acids long. CDR3 bases: TGTGCCAGCAGTTTTCGGGGGTCGAGGACCCAGTACTTC. Translation gives CASSFRGSRTQYF.

In its sample, this clonotype was seen a few times. The chain is built from TRBV6-2 or TRBV6-3 and TRBJ1-2; possible D gene TRBD1, 5 bases. CDR3 length: 14 amino acids. Germline CDR1 is MNHEY and CDR2 is SVGEGT. Trimming removed 2 bases at V and 4 bases at J, with 11 bases between. The CDR3 nucleotides are TGTGCCAGCAGTTACCTAGGGACCGTCTATGGCTACACCTTC. The encoded protein is CASSYLGTVYGYTF.

The rearrangement links TRBV4-1 to TRBJ1-3; perhaps TRBD1 as D (6 bases). This CDR3 spans 16 amino acids. Germline-derived CDR1 and CDR2 are MGHRA and YSYEKL. Trimming removed 2 bases at V and 2 bases at J, with 13 bases between. The CDR3 sequence is CASSQRSGGPGNTIYF. DNA for the CDR3: TGCGCCAGCAGCCAAAGGTCCGGGGGGCCTGGAAACACCATATATTTT.

This clonotype was detected only a few times. The rearrangement links TRBV29-1 to TRBJ2-1; D unclear. The CDR3 spans 11 residues. CDR1 SQVTM and CDR2 ANQGSEA come from the germline V gene. Trimming removed 1 base from V and 5 bases from J, with 3 bases in between. CDR3 residues: CSVEGHNEQFF. In nucleotides, the CDR3 is TGCAGCGTTGAAGGGCACAATGAGCAGTTCTTC.

This clonotype came up many times. CDR3 nucleotides: TGTGCCATCAATGGGGGGACCACTGAAGCTTTCTTT. It yields the protein CAINGGTTEAFF. The rearrangement joins TRBV10-3 to TRBJ1-1; the D gene is possibly TRBD1 (5 bases). The CDR3 totals 12 residues. Trimming took off 7 bases at V and 4 bases at J, with 10 bases between the two ends. Germline CDR1 reads ENHRY; CDR2 reads SYGVKD.

This clonotype was counted between two and nine times. The J gene is TRBJ2-3, the V gene TRBV20-1, with 8 bases fitting TRBD2. Germline V gene sequence: CDR1 DFQATT, CDR2 SNEGSKA (reference sequence). CDR3 length equals 18 residues. Trimming removed 6 bases from V and 2 bases from J; junction bases left unmatched: 19. This chain's CDR3 is CSAPARRGVMGSTDTQYF. The DNA of the CDR3 is TGCAGTGCCCCGGCCCGGCGGGGGGTCATGGGGTCCACAGATACGCAGTATTTT.

The chain uses TRBV13 and TRBJ1-6; tentative D call: TRBD1 (6 bases). The CDR3 sequence is 18 residues long. CDR1 is PRHDT and CDR2 is FYEKMQ in the germline V gene (reference sequence). Trimming cost V 5 bases and J 10 bases, with 27 bases left between them. The CDR3 region is CASSPGFRDNQEGSPLHF. DNA for the CDR3: TGTGCCAGCAGCCCTGGCTTTCGGGACAACCAGGAGGGCTCACCCCTCCACTTT. Full variable domain (remainder filled in from reference TRBV13 and TRBJ1-6): AAGVIQSPRHLIKEKRETATLKCYPIPRHDTVYWYQQGPGQDPQFLISFYEKMQSDKGSIPDRFSAQQFSDYHSELNMSSLELGDSALYFCASSPGFRDNQEGSPLHFGNGTRLTVT.

Many counts were recorded for this clonotype. The chain has TRBV29-1 and TRBJ2-3, with D unclear. Deletions cut 5 bases from V and 8 bases from J, with 14 bases between. CDR1 is SQVTM, CDR2 ANQGSEA, per germline. The CDR3 is made up of 12 amino acids. CDR3 in DNA: TGCAGCGTTCGAGATCCTGGGGTTACGCAGTATTTT. Translating it yields CSVRDPGVTQYF.

This chain connects TRBV6-1 to TRBJ2-5, with 8 bases identical to TRBD2. The V gene end was trimmed by 10 bases and the J gene end by 5 bases; junction bases not matched to a gene: 12. The length of the CDR3 is 14 residues. Germline V CDR1 and CDR2: MNHNS, SASEGT. CDR3 sequence: CATFLAGLQETQYF. The CDR3, as DNA: TGTGCCACCTTTTTAGCGGGGCTACAGGAGACCCAGTACTTC.

V and J are TRBV29-1 and TRBJ2-3; D is possibly TRBD2 (6 bases). Germline-derived CDR1 and CDR2 are SQVTM and ANQGSEA. V gave up 3 bases and J gave up 2 bases, with 12 bases separating them. CDR3 length equals 14 residues. CDR3: CSVDGGANTDTQYF. The CDR3 DNA sequence: TGCAGCGTTGACGGCGGGGCGAACACAGATACGCAGTATTTT.

This clonotype was seen a handful of times. The chain carries TRBV20-1 and TRBJ2-1, with 8 nucleotides matching TRBD2. CDR1 is DFQATT, CDR2 SNEGSKA, per germline (reference sequence). V lost 0 bases, J lost 7 bases, and 14 bases stayed unmatched. The CDR3 runs to 17 residues. The CDR3 nucleotides are TGCAGTGCTAGAGATGAACGGGGCGGGGGGTTCTCTAATGAGCAGTTCTTC. Residues: CSARDERGGGFSNEQFF.

This chain connects TRBV20-1 to TRBJ2-5; D call uncertain. Trimming took 1 base from V and 1 from J, leaving 10 bases between them. Germline CDR1 and CDR2: DFQATT and SNEGSKA (reference sequence). The CDR3 contains 14 residues. DNA of the CDR3: TGCAGTGCTAGAGGGGGATCTCTCCAAGAGACCCAGTACTTC. Amino acid sequence: CSARGGSLQETQYF.

The gene calls are TRBV7-2 and TRBJ1-1; D is possibly TRBD1 (6 bases). Germline values: CDR1 SGHTA, CDR2 FQGNSA. The V end was cut by 5 bases, the J end by 7 bases, with 14 bases between. This CDR3 spans 13 amino acids. The CDR3 DNA reads TGTGCCAGCAGCCGGCGACAGGCGGGTGAAGCTTTCTTT. It translates to CASSRRQAGEAFF.

Note on this clonotype: This may be a read error, as it is one base from a much larger clone. The chain employs TRBV5-5 and TRBJ1-5, with D uncertain. CDR1 is SGHKS and CDR2 is YYEKEE in the germline V gene (reference sequence). The CDR3 covers 17 residues. The CDR3 sequence is CASSLVDLGFSNHPQHF. The CDR3, as DNA: TGTGCCAGCAGCTTGGTGGATCTGGGATTTAGCAATCACCCCCAGCATTTT.

As to this clonotype: A far larger clone is only one base removed, so a read error is likely. The rearrangement uses TRBV7-2 and TRBJ2-3, with 7 positions matching TRBD2. The CDR3 loop spans 14 amino acids. CDR1 is SGHTA and CDR2 is FQGNSA in the germline V gene. The CDR3 here is CVSSFSGSTDTQYF. The CDR3 region has the DNA TGTGTCAGCAGCTTTAGCGGGAGCACAGATACGCAGTATTTT.

The chain uses TRBV6-5 and TRBJ1-2, with D uncertain. Trimming shortened V by 0 bases and J by 8 bases, and 10 bases separated the two germline ends. Germline V lookup: CDR1 MNHEY, CDR2 SVGAGI. The CDR3 spans 13 residues. CDR3 coding DNA: TGTGCCAGCAGTTACTCGATGAGAGACGGCTACACCTTC. Amino acid sequence: CASSYSMRDGYTF.

Only a few counts were recorded for this clonotype. This sequence joins TRBV10-3 and TRBJ1-1; D gene ambiguous. The germline V gene has CDR1 ENHRY and CDR2 SYGVKD. V dropped 8 bases and J dropped 0 bases, with 7 bases sitting between them. The CDR3 sequence is 12 residues long. As DNA, the CDR3 is TGTGCCATCTCCGGGCTGAACACTGAAGCTTTCTTT. Residues: CAISGLNTEAFF.

V gene TRBV4-1 combines with J gene TRBJ1-4, with TRBD1 matching over 7 bases. This CDR3 spans 15 amino acids. The V gene's germline CDR1 is MGHRA and CDR2 YSYEKL. J lost 5 bases, V lost 8 bases, and 11 bases had no gene match. CDR3 region: CASRLRGQLNEKLFF. CDR3 DNA: TGCGCCAGCCGCCTCAGGGGACAGCTAAATGAAAAACTGTTTTTT.

The rearrangement links TRBV20-1 to TRBJ2-7, with D maybe TRBD2 (5 bases). The V and J ends lost 6 bases and 0 bases respectively, with 15 bases between them. The CDR3 sequence is 14 residues long. CDR1 and CDR2 from the germline V gene are DFQATT and SNEGSKA (reference sequence). CDR3 region: CSAERTGSSYEQYF. The CDR3 DNA follows: TGCAGTGCGGAGAGAACGGGAAGCTCCTACGAGCAGTACTTC.

As regards this clonotype: One base away lies a much larger clone, so this may be a sequencing read error. The CDR3 reads CASSQDGTQGTDTQYF. In nucleotides, the CDR3 is TGTGCCAGCAGCCAAGACGGGACTCAGGGCACAGATACGCAGTATTTT. This sequence joins TRBV4-2 and TRBJ2-3, with D possibly matching TRBD2 (6 bases). The CDR3 is 16 amino acids. V lost 0 bases, J lost 1 base, and 11 bases lay in between. The germline gives CDR1 LGHNA, CDR2 YNFKEQ.

This clonotype has a handful of counts. The chain couples TRBV7-6 to TRBJ2-3, with 16 bases lining up with TRBD2. Germline trimming cut 4 bases from V and 4 bases from J; bases unmatched to any gene: 5. CDR1 and CDR2 from the germline V gene are SGHVS and FNYEAQ. This CDR3 has 17 amino acids. The CDR3 loop is CASSSGTSGRVADTQYF. For the CDR3, the DNA is TGTGCCAGCAGCTCCGGGACTAGCGGGAGGGTTGCAGATACGCAGTATTTT.

The chain couples TRBV29-1 to TRBJ2-4; 7 bases agree with TRBD2. The DNA end is a closer match to TRBJ2-7, so the J assignment may be wrong. Per the germline V gene, CDR1 is SQVTM and CDR2 is ANQGSEA. There are 13 residues in the CDR3. The CDR3 is CSVGTAGSDEQYF. The DNA for the CDR3 is TGCAGCGTTGGTACAGCGGGGTCGGACGAGCAGTACTTC.

Details on this clonotype: At one boundary the junction diverges from the germline segment, which might be a read error. This rearrangement joins TRBV24-1 to TRBJ1-4, with D maybe TRBD1 (6 bases). The CDR3 contains 17 residues. The germline CDR1 and CDR2 sequences are KGHDR and SFDVKD. DNA for the CDR3: TGTGCCACTAGTGACCGTGGACAGAAAGTAACTAATGAAAAACTGTTTTTT. Translation: CATSDRGQKVTNEKLFF.

In this sample, this clonotype turned up once. The junction shows a germline mismatch at one end, possibly a read error. The chain combines TRBV6-1 with TRBJ2-5, with 9 bases identical to TRBD2. The better agreement between TRBJ2-7 and the DNA end casts doubt on the J call. Per germline, CDR1 MNHNS and CDR2 SASEGT. This CDR3 region has 17 residues. The CDR3 region has the DNA TGTGCCATCAGTGAATTCCACGGCGGGGGGGCTCAGAACGAGCAGTACTTC. This encodes CAISEFHGGGAQNEQYF.

V usage is TRBV12-3 or TRBV12-4 and J usage is TRBJ2-1, with 9 bases identical to TRBD1. Germline trimming cut 7 bases from V and 9 bases from J; bases unmatched to any gene: 16. This CDR3 comprises 16 residues. CDR3 region: CASTEKQGTGSVEQFF. The CDR3 DNA sequence: TGTGCCAGCACCGAAAAACAGGGGACAGGGTCGGTTGAGCAGTTCTTC.

The V and J genes are TRBV19 and TRBJ2-7, with D possibly being TRBD2 (5 bases). From germline, CDR1 is LNHDA and CDR2 SQIVND (reference sequence). V lost 2 bases to trimming and J lost 0 bases, with 8 bases between them. This CDR3 is built from 14 residues. The CDR3 sequence is CASSIRGFSYEQYF. The CDR3 bases are TGTGCCAGTAGTATACGGGGATTCTCCTACGAGCAGTACTTC.

This chain joins TRBV12-3 or TRBV12-4 and TRBJ1-4; the D gene is possibly TRBD1 (6 bases). This CDR3 has 13 amino acids. V lost 9 bases and J lost 12, with 20 bases in between. The CDR3 sequence is CASTARGYVELFF. Written as DNA, the CDR3 is TGTGCCAGTACAGCCAGGGGATACGTGGAACTGTTTTTT.